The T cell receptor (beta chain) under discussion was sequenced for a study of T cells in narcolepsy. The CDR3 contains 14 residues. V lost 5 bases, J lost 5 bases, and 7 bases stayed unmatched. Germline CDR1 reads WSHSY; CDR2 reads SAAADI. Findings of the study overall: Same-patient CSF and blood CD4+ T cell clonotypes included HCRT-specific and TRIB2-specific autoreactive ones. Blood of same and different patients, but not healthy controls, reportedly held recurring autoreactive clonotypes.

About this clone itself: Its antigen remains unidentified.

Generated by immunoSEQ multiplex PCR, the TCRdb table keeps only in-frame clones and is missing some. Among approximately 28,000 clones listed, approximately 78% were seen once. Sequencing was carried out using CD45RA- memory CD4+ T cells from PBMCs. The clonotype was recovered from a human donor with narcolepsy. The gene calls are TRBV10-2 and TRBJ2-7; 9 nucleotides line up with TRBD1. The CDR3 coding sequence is TGCGCCAGCAGTCACCGGGACAGGGAAAACGAGCAGTACTTC. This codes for CASSHRDRENEQYF.